This T cell receptor (beta chain) was sequenced for a study of sequential checkpoint blockade in melanoma (dated by TCRdb to the late 2010s). Looking at the study overall: Using 1:1 randomization, the trial assigned patients either to first-line nivolumab followed by ipilimumab (arm A) or to ipilimumab followed by nivolumab (arm B). Maintenance nivolumab came after both trial sequences.

What this sample's treatment or condition label stands for: randomized to nivolumab then ipilimumab (arm A) or the reverse (arm B). None of the patients in the trial had previously been given DNA-damaging chemotherapy. Live CD3+CD8+ cells negative for CD19 and CD56 were sorted from thawed PBMCs on a FACS Aria II flow cytometer. Samples came from patients with melanoma in CheckMate 064, a randomized, open-label phase II trial of sequential checkpoint blockade. Peripheral blood mononuclear cells were collected by leukapheresis, purified with Ficoll-Paque, and frozen in human serum with about 10% DMSO. Purity of sorted blood CD3+CD8+ cells was verified at >98% immediately after sorting, followed by DNA extraction. As regards this clone: Its cognate antigen has yet to be identified. No qualities accompany the bases; no much larger clone lies one base away.

Germline trimming amounts to 3 bases on V and 2 bases on J, with 7 as the count of junction bases outside the gene matches. Inclusive of the bounding cysteine and phenylalanine, the CDR3 is 15 residues long. The sequence is cut down to CDR3 DNA, 45 bases in frame from base 1. CDR1 SGHRS and CDR2 YFSETQ are derived from the germline V gene. TCRbeta CDR3 regions were immunosequenced from genomic DNA with the immunoSEQ Assay. Prior to high-throughput sequencing, genomic DNA was amplified by bias-controlled multiplex PCR. The source study handled its data this way. To quantify the absolute abundance of each unique TCRbeta CDR3 region, the sequences were collapsed and filtered. Clonality, defined as 1 minus Pielou's evenness, was calculated using productive rearrangements only. A previously published method was used to identify clones whose frequencies were significantly greater in on-treatment samples than in baseline samples. TCRdb holds this immuneACCESS table with in-frame rearrangements only. Some clones are missing; in checked studies, unresolved V genes explain under half, and the rest has no known cause. The V and J calls and the clone size are those of that table, but D and trimming were determined from the DNA. The sample contains fewer than 50,000 clones, roughly 84% of them found a single time. The top ten hold approximately 13% of the sample.

The paper as a whole reports these results and caveats: The response-prediction model combining TCR metrics and mutation burden needs validation in larger, independent patient cohorts.

The source of this sequence is a human donor with melanoma. The sample was CD8+ T cells sorted from blood (inferred from file names), taken from a patient given nivolumab and ipilimumab in sequence. The chain uses TRBV5-1 and TRBJ1-1; 7 nucleotides in the junction match TRBD1. The nucleotides are TGCGCCAGCAGCTCCTCCGGACAGGACAACACTGAAGCTTTCTTT. It translates as CASSSSGQDNTEAFF. The variable domain in full, with residues beyond the CDR3 obtained from the reference TRBV5-1 and TRBJ1-1 genes, is KAGVTQTPRYLIKTRGQQVTLSCSPISGHRSVSWYQQTPGQGLQFLFEYFSETQRNKGNFPGRFSGRQFSNSRSEMNVSTLELGDSALYLCASSSSGQDNTEAFFGQGTRLTVV.